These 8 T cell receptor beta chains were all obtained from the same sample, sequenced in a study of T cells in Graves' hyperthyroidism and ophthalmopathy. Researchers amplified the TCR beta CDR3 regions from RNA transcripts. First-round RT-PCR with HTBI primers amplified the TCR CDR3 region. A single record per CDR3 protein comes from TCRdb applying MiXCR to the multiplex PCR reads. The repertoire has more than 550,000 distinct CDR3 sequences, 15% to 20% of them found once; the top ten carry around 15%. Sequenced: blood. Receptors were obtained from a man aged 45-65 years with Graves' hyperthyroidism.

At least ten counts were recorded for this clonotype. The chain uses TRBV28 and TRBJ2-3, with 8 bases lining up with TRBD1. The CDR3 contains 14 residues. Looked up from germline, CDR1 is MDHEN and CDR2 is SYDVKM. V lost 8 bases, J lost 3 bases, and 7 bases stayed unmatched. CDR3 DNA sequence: TGTGCCAGCGTTGGCCAGGGGGCTACAGATACGCAGTATTTT. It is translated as CASVGQGATDTQYF.

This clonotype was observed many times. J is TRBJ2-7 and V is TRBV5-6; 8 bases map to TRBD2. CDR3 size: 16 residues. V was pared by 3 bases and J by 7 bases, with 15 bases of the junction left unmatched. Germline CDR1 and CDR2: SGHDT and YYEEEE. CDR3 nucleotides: TGTGCCAGCAGCTGGGGTGCGGCGGGAGGATCGGGAGAGCAGTACTTC. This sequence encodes CASSWGAAGGSGEQYF.

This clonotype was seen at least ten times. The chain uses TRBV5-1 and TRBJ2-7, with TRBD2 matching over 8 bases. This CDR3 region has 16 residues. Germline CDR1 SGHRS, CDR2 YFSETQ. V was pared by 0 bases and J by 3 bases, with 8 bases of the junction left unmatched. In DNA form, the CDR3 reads TGCGCCAGCAGCTTGGCGGCGATAGCGGGAATCTACGAGCAGTACTTC. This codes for CASSLAAIAGIYEQYF.

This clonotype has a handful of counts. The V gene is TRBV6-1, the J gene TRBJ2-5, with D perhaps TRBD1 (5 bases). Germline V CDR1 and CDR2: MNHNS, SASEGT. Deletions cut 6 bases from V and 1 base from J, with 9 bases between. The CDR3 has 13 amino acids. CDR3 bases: TGTGCCAGCAGATTGGGGCTCCAAGAGACCCAGTACTTC. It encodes CASRLGLQETQYF.

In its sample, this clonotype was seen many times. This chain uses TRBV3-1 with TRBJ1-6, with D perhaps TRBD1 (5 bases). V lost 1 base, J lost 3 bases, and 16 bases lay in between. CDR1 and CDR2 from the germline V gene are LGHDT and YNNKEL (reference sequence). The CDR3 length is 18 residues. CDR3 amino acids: CASSQGRQPVYYNSPLHF. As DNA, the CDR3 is TGTGCCAGCAGCCAAGGAAGACAGCCAGTTTACTATAATTCACCCCTCCACTTT.

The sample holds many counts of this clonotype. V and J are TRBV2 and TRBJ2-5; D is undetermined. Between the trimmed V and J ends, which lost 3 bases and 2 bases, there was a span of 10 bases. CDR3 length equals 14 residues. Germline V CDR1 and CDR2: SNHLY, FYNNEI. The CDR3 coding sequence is TGTGCCAGCAGTGACACCTTACCGCAAGAGACCCAGTACTTC. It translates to CASSDTLPQETQYF.

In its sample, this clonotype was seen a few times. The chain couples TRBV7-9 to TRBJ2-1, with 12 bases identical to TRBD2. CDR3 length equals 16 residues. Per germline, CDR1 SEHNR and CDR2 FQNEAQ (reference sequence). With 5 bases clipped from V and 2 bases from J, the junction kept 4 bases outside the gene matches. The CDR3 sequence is CASSMTSGSPYNEQFF. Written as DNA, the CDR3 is TGTGCCAGCAGCATGACTAGCGGGAGCCCCTACAATGAGCAGTTCTTC.

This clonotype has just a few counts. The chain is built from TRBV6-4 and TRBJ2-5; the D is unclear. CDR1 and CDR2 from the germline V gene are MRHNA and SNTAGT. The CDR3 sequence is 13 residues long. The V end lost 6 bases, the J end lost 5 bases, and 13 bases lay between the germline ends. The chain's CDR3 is CASSNSPGETQYF. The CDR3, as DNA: TGTGCCAGCAGCAACAGCCCTGGGGAGACCCAGTACTTC.